This T cell receptor beta chain appears in the sequencing data of a study of cytomegalovirus exposure and HLA in healthy donors. Study at large: Earlier sequencing of about 200 million T cells yielded approximately 120 million unique TCR beta sequences. Around 80 million unique TCRs from HLA-typed donors were held in an early data release.

Germline CDR1 MDHEN, CDR2 SYDVKM. Trimming removed 6 bases from V and 3 bases from J, with 12 bases in between. The CDR3 spans 14 residues. Study-level points and caveats: Prediction of most subjects' HLA-A and HLA-B alleles by TCR beta sequences was reportedly accurate.

Use of 60 Vbeta and 13 Jbeta primers characterized the PCR. Generated by immunoSEQ multiplex PCR, the TCRdb table keeps only in-frame clones and is missing some. This sample has a few hundred thousand clones, with about 93% found just once. This clone has only one observation. Its matching antigen is unknown. Healthy bone marrow donors made up the donors. The sample taken for sequencing was PBMCs. This receptor was obtained from a girl aged 2-9 years in good health and CMV-seronegative. V gene TRBV28 combines with J gene TRBJ1-5; D is possibly TRBD1 (5 bases). CDR3 bases: TGTGCCAGCAGCCCTGACAGTACCAATCAGCCCCAGCATTTT. It encodes CASSPDSTNQPQHF.